The 26 T cell receptor beta chains reported below all come from one sample, sequenced in a study of blood T cell repertoires in COVID-19. Here immunoSEQ multiplex PCR was the method, and the copy in TCRdb shows in-frame clones only, minus some. The profile covers roughly 290,000 clones, with about 89% appearing a single time and 6.5% to 9.5% taken by the ten largest. Source material: peripheral blood. These receptors came from a woman aged 45-60 years who had recovered from COVID-19.

The V and J genes are TRBV30 and TRBJ1-1, with a tentative D call TRBD1 (5 bases). This CDR3 has 14 amino acids. Germline V gives CDR1 GTSNPN, CDR2 SVGIG (reference sequence). Between the trimmed V and J ends, which lost 0 bases and 4 bases, there was a span of 12 bases. The CDR3 sequence is CAWSVSQGGTEAFF. Written as DNA, the CDR3 is TGTGCCTGGAGTGTATCGCAGGGCGGCACTGAAGCTTTCTTT.

This clone was seen only a few times. The CDR3 coding sequence is TGTGCCAGCAGTTTGATAGTGACTTCGAACACCGGGGAGCTGTTTTTT. This translates into CASSLIVTSNTGELFF. This chain joins TRBV28 and TRBJ2-2; D is unclear. The CDR3 extends over 16 amino acids. Trimming stripped 3 bases from V and 0 bases from J, with 11 bases between. Germline assignment: CDR1 MDHEN and CDR2 SYDVKM.

The chain has TRBV5-1 and TRBJ2-2, with TRBD1 matching over 8 bases. CDR1 is SGHRS and CDR2 is YFSETQ in the germline V gene. V gave up 5 bases and J gave up 5 bases; unmatched junction bases: 14. The CDR3 loop spans 17 amino acids. The CDR3 here is CASRETVGTGRTGELFF. The CDR3 nucleotides are TGCGCCAGCAGGGAGACGGTTGGGACAGGAAGGACCGGGGAGCTGTTTTTT.

The chain uses TRBV20-1 and TRBJ2-5; tentative D call: TRBD2 (6 bases). The V end lost 7 bases, the J end lost 6 bases, and 12 bases lay between the germline ends. The CDR3 contains 11 residues. CDR1 DFQATT and CDR2 SNEGSKA come from the germline V gene (reference sequence). Here the CDR3 reads CSVGRIQTQYF. In DNA, the CDR3 is TGCAGTGTAGGGAGGATTCAGACCCAGTACTTC.

The J gene is TRBJ1-1, the V gene TRBV5-1, with a tentative D call TRBD1 (6 bases). The CDR3 length is 13 residues. V lost 4 bases to trimming and J lost 3 bases, with 10 bases between them. Looked up from germline, CDR1 is SGHRS and CDR2 is YFSETQ. The CDR3 loop reads CASSVKGDTEAFF. For the CDR3, the DNA is TGCGCCAGCAGCGTAAAGGGGGACACTGAAGCTTTCTTT.

V gene TRBV28 combines with J gene TRBJ1-2; 11 bases match TRBD1. The length of the CDR3 is 18 residues. Germline V gene data show CDR1 as MDHEN and CDR2 as SYDVKM. The V gene end was trimmed by 4 bases and the J gene end by 4 bases; junction bases not matched to a gene: 14. CDR3 region: CASSSPPRGTGGSYGYTF. In DNA form, the CDR3 reads TGTGCCAGCAGTTCGCCCCCTAGGGGGACAGGGGGGAGCTATGGCTACACCTTC.

The J gene is TRBJ2-7, the V gene TRBV30; 9 bases map to TRBD1. CDR1 and CDR2 from the germline V gene are GTSNPN and SVGIG (reference sequence). The CDR3 is 11 amino acids. The trim removed 5 bases at V and 5 bases at J, leaving 1 base unmatched. In DNA, the CDR3 is TGTGCCTGGGGGACAGGGAACGAGCAGTACTTC. The encoded protein is CAWGTGNEQYF.

V usage is TRBV7-2 and J usage is TRBJ1-5; 11 bases fit TRBD1. The CDR3 covers 15 residues. J gave up 1 base and V 5 bases, and 1 base lay outside the gene matches. The germline V gene encodes CDR1 SGHTA and CDR2 FQGNSA. The CDR3 sequence: CASSRDRGSNQPQHF. In DNA, the CDR3 is TGTGCCAGCAGCCGGGACAGGGGGAGCAATCAGCCCCAGCATTTT. Drawing the rest from reference TRBV7-2 and TRBJ1-5, the complete variable domain is GAGVSQSPSNKVTEKGKDVELRCDPISGHTALYWYRQSLGQGLEFLIYFQGNSAPDKSGLPSDRFSAERTGGSVSTLTIQRTQQEDSAVYLCASSRDRGSNQPQHFGDGTRLSIL.

V and J are TRBV5-4 and TRBJ1-6, with a weak D call TRBD1 (6 bases). The CDR3 totals 15 residues. The germline V and J ends were trimmed by 2 bases and 5 bases, with 11 bases remaining between them. CDR1 SGHNT and CDR2 YYREEE come from the germline V gene (reference sequence). Written as DNA, the CDR3 is TGTGCCAGCAGCTTCCGGGGGGGCCATAATTCACCCCTCCACTTT. Translating gives CASSFRGGHNSPLHF.

This chain uses TRBV5-6 with TRBJ2-3, with TRBD2 matching 8 bases. V was pared by 5 bases and J by 0 bases, with 5 bases of the junction left unmatched. Germline-derived CDR1 and CDR2 are SGHDT and YYEEEE. CDR3 length: 15 amino acids. The CDR3 DNA follows: TGTGCCAGCAGATCATCTAGCGGGAGCACAGATACGCAGTATTTT. As protein: CASRSSSGSTDTQYF. Using reference TRBV5-6 and TRBJ2-3 for the parts outside the CDR3, the full variable domain is DAGVTQSPTHLIKTRGQQVTLRCSPKSGHDTVSWYQQALGQGPQFIFQYYEEEERQRGNFPDRFSGHQFPNYSSELNVNALLLGDSALYLCASRSSSGSTDTQYFGPGTRLTVL.

There are a few counts of this clone. Written as DNA, the CDR3 is TGCGCCAGCAGCCAAGAGATCGAGAAGAGCTCCTACAATGAGCAGTTCTTC. This sequence encodes CASSQEIEKSSYNEQFF. The chain uses TRBV4-3 and TRBJ2-1; no reliable D call. The germline V gene has CDR1 LGHNA and CDR2 YSLEER. Trimming shortened V by 0 bases and J by 0 bases, and 12 bases separated the two germline ends. The CDR3 contains 17 residues.

The chain is built from TRBV19 and TRBJ2-1, with 14 bases aligning to TRBD2. Germline assignment: CDR1 LNHDA and CDR2 SQIVND (reference sequence). CDR3 size: 17 residues. The junction had 13 bases not matched to a gene; V was cut back by 8 bases and J by 7 bases. CDR3 residues: CASHPGWTSGRINEQFF. CDR3 sequence (DNA): TGTGCCAGTCATCCGGGATGGACTAGCGGGAGGATTAATGAGCAGTTCTTC.

The V call is TRBV11-1, the J call TRBJ1-1; D gene ambiguous. V lost 0 bases to trimming and J lost 11 bases, with 13 bases between them. This CDR3 contains 13 residues. Germline V gives CDR1 SGHAT, CDR2 FQDESV (reference sequence). The CDR3: CASSLAWGARAFF. For the CDR3, the DNA is TGTGCCAGCAGCTTAGCGTGGGGAGCTCGGGCTTTCTTT.

V and J are TRBV7-9 and TRBJ1-5; 10 bases align to TRBD1. Germline CDR1 and CDR2: SEHNR and FQNEAQ (reference sequence). This CDR3 has 17 residues. V shed 0 bases and J 7 bases; nucleotides not matched to a gene: 9. For the CDR3, the DNA is TGTGCCAGCAGCTTAGCCCCCGGGGGGGACAGGGGCCAGCCCCAGCATTTT. Translation gives CASSLAPGGDRGQPQHF.

This rearrangement joins TRBV5-6 to TRBJ2-1; 11 nucleotides line up with TRBD2. CDR1 and CDR2 (germline): SGHDT, YYEEEE. V shed 3 bases, J shed 5 bases, and the junction held 4 bases outside the gene matches. The CDR3 has 15 amino acids. The CDR3, as DNA: TGTGCCAGCAGCTCATCGACTAGCGGGAACAATGAGCAGTTCTTC. This sequence encodes CASSSSTSGNNEQFF.

The chain has TRBV15 and TRBJ1-2; 7 bases are shared with TRBD1. The germline CDR1 and CDR2 sequences are LNHNV and YYDKDF (reference sequence). V shed 4 bases, J shed 9 bases, and the junction held 11 bases outside the gene matches. This CDR3 has 14 amino acids. The CDR3 is CATSTMTGKESYTF. The CDR3 DNA is TGTGCCACCAGCACTATGACAGGGAAGGAAAGCTACACCTTC.

The V gene is TRBV30, the J gene TRBJ2-2, with D maybe TRBD2 (6 bases). Trimming took off 0 bases at V and 4 bases at J, with 12 bases between the two ends. Germline V lookup: CDR1 GTSNPN, CDR2 SVGIG (reference sequence). The CDR3 has 15 amino acids. CDR3 nucleotides: TGTGCCTGGAGTGTACTAGCCCCGAGCACCGGGGAGCTGTTTTTT. The encoded protein is CAWSVLAPSTGELFF.

V is TRBV28 and J is TRBJ1-4; D is perhaps TRBD1 (5 bases). From germline, CDR1 is MDHEN and CDR2 SYDVKM. CDR3 length: 17 amino acids. Trimming stripped 6 bases from V and 7 bases from J, with 24 bases between. The CDR3 reads CASSRAGGVLASEKLFF. CDR3 DNA: TGTGCCAGCAGCCGGGCCGGGGGGGTCCTAGCTAGTGAAAAACTGTTTTTT.

The chain carries TRBV28 and TRBJ1-2; D ambiguous. Germline CDR1 and CDR2: MDHEN and SYDVKM. This CDR3 has 14 residues. Trimming removed 5 bases at V and 3 bases at J, with 13 bases between. CDR3 DNA: TGTGCCAGCAGTCCCGGTAGACACTACTATGGCTACACCTTC. Translated: CASSPGRHYYGYTF.

This clone was counted at least ten times. The J gene is TRBJ1-5, the V gene TRBV12-3 or TRBV12-4; a weak D match, TRBD1 (6 bases). Trimming removed 7 bases from V and 4 bases from J, with 11 bases in between. The CDR3 loop spans 13 amino acids. CDR3 amino acids: CASTSDSNQPQHF. The CDR3, as DNA: TGTGCCAGCACCTCGGACAGTAATCAGCCCCAGCATTTT.

This clone was seen only once. The J gene is TRBJ1-5, the V gene TRBV7-2, with 11 nucleotides matching TRBD1. Germline CDR1 reads SGHTA; CDR2 reads FQGNSA. This CDR3 comprises 16 residues. Trimming cost V 5 bases and J 6 bases; bases outside gene matches: 9. CDR3 DNA sequence: TGTGCCAGCAGCCTCGACGGGACAGGGGGTACTCAGCCCCAGCATTTT. Translating it yields CASSLDGTGGTQPQHF.

This chain links TRBV9 with TRBJ2-3; no definite D call. CDR1 is SGDLS, CDR2 YYNGEE, per germline. V lost 4 bases and J lost 2, with 11 bases in between. The CDR3 extends over 14 amino acids. CDR3 coding DNA: TGTGCCAGCAGCCCTACGGTTACCACAGATACGCAGTATTTT. Translated, it gives CASSPTVTTDTQYF. Drawing the rest from reference TRBV9 and TRBJ2-3, the complete variable domain is DSGVTQTPKHLITATGQRVTLRCSPRSGDLSVYWYQQSLDQGLQFLIQYYNGEERAKGNILERFSAQQFPDLHSELNLSSLELGDSALYFCASSPTVTTDTQYFGPGTRLTVL.

The V gene is TRBV7-9, the J gene TRBJ1-5; 7 bases agree with TRBD1. Germline values: CDR1 SEHNR, CDR2 FQNEAQ (reference sequence). V was pared by 5 bases and J by 4 bases, with 5 bases of the junction left unmatched. The CDR3 contains 14 residues. The CDR3 region has the DNA TGTGCCAGCAGCCGGACAGGTCGAAATCAGCCCCAGCATTTT. Encoded protein: CASSRTGRNQPQHF.

CDR3 in DNA: TGTGCCAGCCGGACAGGGACAAGCAATCAGCCCCAGCATTTT. As protein: CASRTGTSNQPQHF. The chain combines TRBV28 with TRBJ1-5; 8 bases map to TRBD1. This CDR3 has 14 residues. CDR1 is MDHEN and CDR2 is SYDVKM in the germline V gene. After removal of 8 bases from V and 1 base from J, the junction contained 4 bases not matched to a gene.

The chain recombines TRBV30 with TRBJ1-1; D ambiguous. Per germline, CDR1 GTSNPN and CDR2 SVGIG (reference sequence). The CDR3 spans 12 residues. Deletions cut 3 bases from V and 3 bases from J, with 8 bases between. The CDR3 DNA reads as TGTGCCTGGAGCGACATGTACACTGAAGCTTTCTTT. It specifies CAWSDMYTEAFF.

V and J are TRBV24-1 and TRBJ1-1; 8 bases match TRBD1. The CDR3 length is 15 residues. Germline CDR1 is KGHDR and CDR2 is SFDVKD. V shed 3 bases, J shed 6 bases, and the junction held 8 bases outside the gene matches. The CDR3 nucleotides read TGTGCCACCAGTGATAGTCGACAGGGGAATGCTGAAGCTTTCTTT. Translation gives CATSDSRQGNAEAFF.